A selection of T cell receptor beta chains follows, all from one sample in a study of T cell responses to AZD1222 COVID-19 vaccine. Measured with immunoSEQ multiplex PCR; TCRdb has only the in-frame clones, and not every one. This table has approximately 100,000 clones, approximately 87% appearing once. Sequencing used peripheral blood, obtained on day 0 of AZD1222 vaccination. The receptors originated from an adult in good health. The CDR3 runs from the conserved cysteine through the conserved F or W. A D gene is named only where the DNA matches it firmly. Not every row has a clone size; where given, it reads once, few, many or a size class.

TGTGCCAGCAGTGAAGCTACGGCAGTCGGCTACACCTTC | CASSEATAVGYTF | TRBJ1-2 | 13 | - | - | TRBV2
TGTGCCAGCAGCTTGACCGGGGGTAATCAGCCCCAGCATTTT | CASSLTGGNQPQHF | TRBJ1-5 | 14 | - | - | TRBV5-5
TGTGCCAGCAGTGAATTGGCTCAGGGCCCGGAAAAACTGTTTTTT | CASSELAQGPEKLFF | TRBJ1-4 | 15 | - | - | TRBV25-1
TGTGCCAGCAGCGCCGCGGGACAGATACGCAATCAGCCCCAGCATTTT | CASSAAGQIRNQPQHF | TRBJ1-5 | 16 | - | TRBD1 | TRBV5-6
TGTGCCAGCAGCTTAAATCCCCAAAAAGGGAATGAGCAGTTCTTC | CASSLNPQKGNEQFF | TRBJ2-1 | 15 | - | - | TRBV11-3
TGTGCTAGCAGCCCGGGGGGCAGCGGGGAGCTGTTTTTT | CASSPGGSGELFF | TRBJ2-2 | 13 | - | - | TRBV7-7
TGTGCCAGCACAGGCGGTCCGCCAGATACGCAGTATTTT | CASTGGPPDTQYF | TRBJ2-3 | 13 | once | - | TRBV6-6
TGTGCCAGCAGCTATGGGACAGGGTTAAATCAGCCCCAGCATTTT | CASSYGTGLNQPQHF | TRBJ1-5 | 15 | - | TRBD1 | TRBV11-3
TGTGCCAGCAAGTCCGCCTGGGGAGCGGACGAGCAGTACTTC | CASKSAWGADEQYF | TRBJ2-7 | 14 | - | - | TRBV5-8
TGTGCCAGCTCACCCCCGCCGGCAGATACGCAGTATTTT | CASSPPPADTQYF | TRBJ2-3 | 13 | - | - | TRBV18
TGTGCCAGCAGTTTCCCGAGGGGTTCTAGTTACGATGAAAAACTGTTTTTT | CASSFPRGSSYDEKLFF | TRBJ1-4 | 17 | few | - | TRBV28
TGTGCCAGTAGTATCCCCGGGACAGCGGGCCACAATGAGCAGTTCTTC | CASSIPGTAGHNEQFF | TRBJ2-1 | 16 | - | - | TRBV19
TGTGCCAGTAGTCGGGACAGGGGCTACGAGCAGTACTTC | CASSRDRGYEQYF | TRBJ2-7 | 13 | - | TRBD1 | TRBV19
TGTGCCAGCACCCGAGGTGGGAACACCGGGGAGCTGTTTTTT | CASTRGGNTGELFF | TRBJ2-2 | 14 | - | - | TRBV28
TGCAGCGTTGAAGATCGAATAGCGGGCCACGGGGCCGAGCAGTACTTC | CSVEDRIAGHGAEQYF | TRBJ2-7 | 16 | - | TRBD2 | TRBV29-1
TGTGCCAGCAAGAAAGGTGAGGACAATGAGCAGTTCTTC | CASKKGEDNEQFF | TRBJ2-1 | 13 | - | - | TRBV2
TGTGCCAGCAGCCATGACAGGAACACTGAAGCTTTCTTT | CASSHDRNTEAFF | TRBJ1-1 | 13 | - | - | TRBV4-2
TGCGCCAGCAGGACCTTGGACGGCTCCTACGAGCAGTACTTC | CASRTLDGSYEQYF | TRBJ2-7 | 14 | - | - | TRBV5-1
TGCGCCAGCAGCTTGGAGTCTAGATTCACAGATACGCAGTATTTT | CASSLESRFTDTQYF | TRBJ2-3 | 15 | - | - | TRBV5-1
TGTGCCAGCAGTCTCCAGGGGGCAGGTGGCTACACCTTC | CASSLQGAGGYTF | TRBJ1-2 | 13 | - | TRBD1 | TRBV7-2
TGTGCCAGCAGCTTAGTGGGGACAGTCCGGAACACTGAAGCTTTCTTT | CASSLVGTVRNTEAFF | TRBJ1-1 | 16 | - | TRBD1 | TRBV11-2
TGTGCCAGCAGCCCCCGAGGAGCGAACTATGGCTACACCTTC | CASSPRGANYGYTF | TRBJ1-2 | 14 | once | - | TRBV9
TGCGCCAGCAGCTTCACTGGGACAGGGGAAACTGAAGCTTTCTTT | CASSFTGTGETEAFF | TRBJ1-1 | 15 | once | TRBD1 | TRBV5-1
TGTGCCAGAAGCTTTGGGGGCGAGGGCACTGAAGCTTTCTTT | CARSFGGEGTEAFF | TRBJ1-1 | 14 | - | - | TRBV5-3
TGCAGCGTCGGACTTGGACAATCTGGAAACACCATATATTTT | CSVGLGQSGNTIYF | TRBJ1-3 | 14 | - | - | TRBV29-1
TGTGCCAGTAGAGGTCGGGTGGGAGCCAAAAACATTCAGTACTTC | CASRGRVGAKNIQYF | TRBJ2-4 | 15 | - | - | TRBV19
TGTGCCAGCAGCTTGCGCGGGACTACAGATACGCAGTATTTT | CASSLRGTTDTQYF | TRBJ2-3 | 14 | few | - | TRBV5-6
TGTGCCAGCACCCGGCCGATTAACTTC | CASTRPINF | TRBJ1-2 | 9 | - | - | TRBV27
TGTGCCAGCATTGACCGATTCTCTGGAAACACCATATATTTT | CASIDRFSGNTIYF | TRBJ1-3 | 14 | - | - | TRBV2